The text below deals with one T cell receptor (beta chain). This specimen comes from a study of technical replicates of blood from a few donors. This CDR3 comprises 14 residues. Germline-derived CDR1 and CDR2 are LNHDA and SQIVND (reference sequence). Trimming removed 6 bases at V and 1 base at J, with 12 bases between. Sequencing was performed with immunoSEQ multiplex PCR; in TCRdb, only in-frame clones are kept and a portion is missing. Of approximately 76,000 clones listed, 95% to 98% are singletons. Input material: T cells isolated from PBMCs. This sequence originates from a human donor in good health. The V call is TRBV19, the J call TRBJ1-1; D unclear. As DNA, the CDR3 is TGTGCCAGTAGCCAAGAGGCGGGGAACACTGAAGCTTTCTTT. It codes for CASSQEAGNTEAFF.